Presented here are 9 T cell receptor beta chains from one specimen sequenced in a study of follicular helper T cells after annual influenza vaccination. Clones were sequenced by immunoSEQ multiplex PCR, and TCRdb holds only the in-frame ones, with some missing. The table shows about 15,000 clones, with 70% to 85% occurring only once. Time point meaning: 2014-2015 season, 7 days after vaccination. The sequenced sample was CXCR5+ CD38- circulating T follicular helper cells from blood, obtained 7 days after influenza vaccination. Subset of the sample: circulating Tfh, non-naive CD4+CXCR5+PD-1+ (ICOS+CD38+ or ICOS-CD38-). The receptor source for this set is an adult who received the influenza vaccine.

The chain is built from TRBV7-3 and TRBJ1-2; 9 nucleotides align to TRBD1. Unmatched junction bases numbered 3, after V lost 6 bases and J lost 4 bases. Germline V gene lookup returns CDR1 SGHTA and CDR2 FQGTGA. The CDR3 has 13 residues. In DNA, the CDR3 is TGTGCCAGCAGTCTGGGACAGGGCTATGGCTACACCTTC. Encoded protein: CASSLGQGYGYTF.

V gene TRBV5-4 combines with J gene TRBJ1-3; maybe TRBD1 (6 bases). V was pared by 4 bases and J by 0 bases, with 11 bases between. This CDR3 contains 15 residues. The germline V gene has CDR1 SGHNT and CDR2 YYREEE (reference sequence). In DNA form, the CDR3 reads TGTGCCAGCAGCACGGGGGGCACCTCTGGAAACACCATATATTTT. Residues: CASSTGGTSGNTIYF.

The chain is built from TRBV5-1 and TRBJ1-6; a weak D match, TRBD1 (5 bases). The V and J ends lost 8 bases and 5 bases respectively, with 11 bases between them. CDR1 is SGHRS, CDR2 YFSETQ, per germline. The CDR3 sequence is 13 residues long. The CDR3 DNA reads TGCGCCAGAGGGGAGGCACATAATTCACCCCTCCACTTT. It translates to CARGEAHNSPLHF.

The gene calls are TRBV5-1 and TRBJ2-7; tentative D call: TRBD2 (6 bases). CDR1 and CDR2 from the germline V gene are SGHRS and YFSETQ. Trimming took off 0 bases at V and 8 bases at J, with 18 bases between the two ends. This CDR3 contains 15 residues. The CDR3 here is CASSLDTEGVGKQYF. CDR3 nucleotide sequence: TGCGCCAGCAGCTTGGACACGGAGGGAGTGGGCAAGCAGTACTTC.

This chain connects TRBV6-4 to TRBJ2-3; 7 positions match TRBD2. Trimming took 3 bases from V and 1 from J; bases not matched to a gene: 7. Looked up from germline, CDR1 is MRHNA and CDR2 is SNTAGT. The CDR3 has 16 residues. For the CDR3, the DNA is TGTGCCAGCAGTGAGTTCGCGGGAGCGGGCACAGATACGCAGTATTTT. This translates into CASSEFAGAGTDTQYF.

The genes are TRBV29-1 and TRBJ2-7; 7 bases fit TRBD1. The CDR3 extends over 11 amino acids. Trimming took 5 bases from V and 6 from J; bases not matched to a gene: 4. Germline lookup yields CDR1 SQVTM and CDR2 ANQGSEA. The CDR3 spells CSVRTGIEQYF. CDR3 in DNA: TGCAGCGTTAGGACAGGAATCGAGCAGTACTTC.

This sequence joins TRBV15 and TRBJ2-3, with a tentative D call TRBD1 (6 bases). The germline gives CDR1 LNHNV, CDR2 YYDKDF (reference sequence). The CDR3 covers 13 residues. V was pared by 5 bases and J by 4 bases, with 10 bases between. The CDR3 region has the DNA TGTGCCACCAGCTATGAGGGGGCAGATACGCAGTATTTT. Protein sequence: CATSYEGADTQYF.

The chain recombines TRBV30 with TRBJ2-7; the D gene is possibly TRBD1 (6 bases). Germline V gives CDR1 GTSNPN, CDR2 SVGIG (reference sequence). This CDR3 region has 14 residues. V was pared by 0 bases and J by 2 bases, with 11 bases between. CDR3 DNA sequence: TGTGCCTGGAGTGTAGATAGGGGGACCTACGAGCAGTACTTC. Protein product: CAWSVDRGTYEQYF.

The CDR3 DNA follows: TGTGCCAGCAGCCTACAGACAGGGGCCGGCACTGAAGCTTTCTTT. As protein: CASSLQTGAGTEAFF. The chain joins TRBV7-2 to TRBJ1-1; 8 positions match TRBD1. Germline lookup yields CDR1 SGHTA and CDR2 FQGNSA. Losses at the gene ends were 5 bases for V and 4 bases for J; bases not matched to a gene: 9. The CDR3 has 15 amino acids.